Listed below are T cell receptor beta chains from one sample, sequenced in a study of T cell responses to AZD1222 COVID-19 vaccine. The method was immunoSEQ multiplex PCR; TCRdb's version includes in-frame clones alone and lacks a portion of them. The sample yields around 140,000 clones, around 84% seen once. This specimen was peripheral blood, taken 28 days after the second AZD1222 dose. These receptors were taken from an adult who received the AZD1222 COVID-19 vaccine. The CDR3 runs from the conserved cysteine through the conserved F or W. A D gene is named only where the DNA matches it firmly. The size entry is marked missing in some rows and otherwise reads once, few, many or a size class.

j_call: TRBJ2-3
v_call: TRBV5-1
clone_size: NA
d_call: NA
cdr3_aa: CASSLGLAFGGDTQYF
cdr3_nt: TGCGCCAGCAGCTTGGGGCTAGCTTTCGGTGGAGATACGCAGTATTTT

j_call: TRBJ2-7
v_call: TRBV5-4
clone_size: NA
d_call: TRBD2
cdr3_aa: CASTGGGGPASEQYF
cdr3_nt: TGTGCCAGCACCGGCGGGGGAGGGCCTGCATCCGAGCAGTACTTC

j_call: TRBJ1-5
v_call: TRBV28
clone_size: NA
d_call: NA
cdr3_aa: CASRRGGGNQPQHF
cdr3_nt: TGTGCCAGCAGGAGGGGAGGGGGCAATCAGCCCCAGCATTTT

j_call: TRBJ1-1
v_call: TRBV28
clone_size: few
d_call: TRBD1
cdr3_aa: CASSLRGLQEAFF
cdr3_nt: TGTGCCAGCAGTCTCAGGGGGCTGCAGGAAGCTTTCTTT

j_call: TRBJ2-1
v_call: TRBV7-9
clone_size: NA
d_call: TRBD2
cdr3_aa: CASSLDPVRGALNYNEQFF
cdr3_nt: TGTGCCAGCAGCTTAGACCCGGTGCGGGGGGCCCTTAACTACAATGAGCAGTTCTTC

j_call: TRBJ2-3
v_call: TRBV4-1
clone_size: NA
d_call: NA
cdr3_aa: CASSQLRADTQYF
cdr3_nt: TGCGCCAGCAGCCAATTGAGGGCAGATACGCAGTATTTT

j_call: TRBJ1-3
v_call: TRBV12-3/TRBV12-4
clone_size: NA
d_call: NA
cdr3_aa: CASSPQTGNTIYF
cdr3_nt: TGTGCCAGCAGTCCCCAGACTGGAAACACCATATATTTT

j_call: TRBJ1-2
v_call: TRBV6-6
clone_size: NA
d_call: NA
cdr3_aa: CASSYQDSLVGYTF
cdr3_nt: TGTGCCAGCAGTTATCAGGACAGCCTCGTAGGCTACACCTTC

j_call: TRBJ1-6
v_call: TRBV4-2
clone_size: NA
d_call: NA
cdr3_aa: CASSQDGEVGGSPLHF
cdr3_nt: TGTGCCAGCAGCCAAGATGGGGAGGTGGGGGGTTCACCCCTCCACTTT

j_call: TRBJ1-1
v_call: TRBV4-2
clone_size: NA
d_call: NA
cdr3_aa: CASSYDTDTEAFF
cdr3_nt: TGTGCCAGCAGTTATGACACCGACACTGAAGCTTTCTTT

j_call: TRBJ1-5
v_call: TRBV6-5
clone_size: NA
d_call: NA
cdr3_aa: CASRPGPVSGQPQHF
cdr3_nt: TGTGCCAGCAGGCCGGGCCCAGTCTCCGGTCAGCCCCAGCATTTT

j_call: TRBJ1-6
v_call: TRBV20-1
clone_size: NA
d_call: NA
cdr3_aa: CSPGDLHF
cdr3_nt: TGCAGTCCCGGAGACCTCCACTTT

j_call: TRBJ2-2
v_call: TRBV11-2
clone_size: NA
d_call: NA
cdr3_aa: CASSSTLGELFF
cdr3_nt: TGTGCCAGCAGCTCTACCTTGGGGGAGCTGTTTTTT

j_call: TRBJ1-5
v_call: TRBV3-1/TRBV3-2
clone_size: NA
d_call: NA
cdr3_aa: CASSQEIISNQPQHF
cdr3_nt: TGTGCCAGCAGCCAAGAGATAATTAGCAATCAGCCCCAGCATTTT

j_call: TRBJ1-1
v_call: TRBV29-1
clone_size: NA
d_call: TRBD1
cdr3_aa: CSVVTGVDTEAFF
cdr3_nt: TGCAGCGTGGTGACAGGGGTTGACACTGAAGCTTTCTTT

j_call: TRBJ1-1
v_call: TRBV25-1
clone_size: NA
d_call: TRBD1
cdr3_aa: CASSKLWTGGGEAFF
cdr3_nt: TGTGCCAGCAGTAAATTATGGACAGGGGGTGGCGAAGCTTTCTTT

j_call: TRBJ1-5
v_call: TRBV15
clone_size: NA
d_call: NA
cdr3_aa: CATSRDLNQPQHF
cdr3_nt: TGTGCCACCAGCAGAGATCTCAATCAGCCCCAGCATTTT

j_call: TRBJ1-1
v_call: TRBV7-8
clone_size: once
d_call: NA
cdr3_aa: CASSLLNTAVTEAFF
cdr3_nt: TGTGCCAGCAGCCTACTTAACACAGCCGTCACTGAAGCTTTCTTT

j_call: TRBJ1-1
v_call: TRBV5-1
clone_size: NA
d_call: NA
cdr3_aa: CASRSTGGMNTEAFF
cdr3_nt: TGCGCCAGCAGATCAACGGGGGGTATGAACACTGAAGCTTTCTTT

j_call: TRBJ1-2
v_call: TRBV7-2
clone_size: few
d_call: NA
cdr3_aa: CASSSGGDYGYTF
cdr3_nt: TGTGCCAGCAGCTCCGGGGGGGACTATGGCTACACCTTC

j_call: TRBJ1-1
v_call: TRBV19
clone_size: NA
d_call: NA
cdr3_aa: CASRPISMNTEAFF
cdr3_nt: TGTGCCAGTAGGCCCATCAGCATGAACACTGAAGCTTTCTTT

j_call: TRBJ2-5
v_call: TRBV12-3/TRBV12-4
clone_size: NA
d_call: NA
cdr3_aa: CASSPTQETQYF
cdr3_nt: TGTGCCAGCAGTCCAACCCAAGAGACCCAGTACTTC

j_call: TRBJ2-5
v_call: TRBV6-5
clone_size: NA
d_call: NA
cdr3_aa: CATGGAQETQYF
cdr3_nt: TGTGCCACCGGGGGAGCCCAAGAGACCCAGTACTTC

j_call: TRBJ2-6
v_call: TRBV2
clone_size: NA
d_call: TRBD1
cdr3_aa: CASSSGTGGSGANVLTF
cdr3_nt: TGTGCCAGCAGCTCCGGGACAGGGGGCTCTGGGGCCAACGTCCTGACTTTC

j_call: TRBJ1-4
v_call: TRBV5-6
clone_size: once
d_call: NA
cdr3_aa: CASSPPAGAGMVEKLFF
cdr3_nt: TGTGCCAGCAGCCCGCCGGCGGGGGCAGGGATGGTTGAAAAACTGTTTTTT

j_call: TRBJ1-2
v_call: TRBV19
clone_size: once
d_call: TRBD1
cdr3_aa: CASSIPRDSYGYTF
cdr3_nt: TGTGCCAGTAGTATTCCTCGGGACAGCTATGGCTACACCTTC

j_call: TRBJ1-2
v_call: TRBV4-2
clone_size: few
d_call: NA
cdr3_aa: CASSQGAANYGYTF
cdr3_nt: TGTGCCAGCAGCCAAGGGGCGGCGAACTATGGCTACACCTTC

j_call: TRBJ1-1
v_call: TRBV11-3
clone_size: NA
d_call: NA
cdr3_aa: CASSLGRENTEAFF
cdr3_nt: TGTGCCAGCAGCTTAGGTAGGGAGAACACTGAAGCTTTCTTT

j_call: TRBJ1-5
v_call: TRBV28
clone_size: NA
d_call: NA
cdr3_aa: CASRGGTSNQPQHF
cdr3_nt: TGTGCCAGCAGGGGAGGGACCAGCAATCAGCCCCAGCATTTT

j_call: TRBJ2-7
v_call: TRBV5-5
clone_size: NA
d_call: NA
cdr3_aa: CASSPPPAGPREQYF
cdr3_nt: TGTGCCAGCAGCCCACCTCCGGCAGGGCCGAGAGAGCAGTACTTC

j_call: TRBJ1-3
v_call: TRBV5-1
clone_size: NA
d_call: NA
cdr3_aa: CASSLGGNGNTIYF
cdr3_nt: TGCGCCAGCAGCTTGGGGGGGAATGGAAACACCATATATTTT

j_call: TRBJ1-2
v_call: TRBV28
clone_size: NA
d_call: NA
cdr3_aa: CASREGLGNYGYTF
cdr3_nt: TGTGCCAGCAGGGAGGGACTCGGAAACTATGGCTACACCTTC

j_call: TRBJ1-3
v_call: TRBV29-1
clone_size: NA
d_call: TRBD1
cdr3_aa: CSVAGTVSGNTIYF
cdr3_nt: TGCAGCGTTGCCGGGACAGTCTCTGGAAACACCATATATTTT

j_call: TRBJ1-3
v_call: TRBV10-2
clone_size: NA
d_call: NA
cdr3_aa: CASSPGFSGNTIYF
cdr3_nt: TGCGCCAGCAGTCCGGGGTTCTCTGGAAACACCATATATTTT

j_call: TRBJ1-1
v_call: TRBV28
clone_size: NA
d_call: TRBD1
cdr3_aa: CASSVDFMTGENTEAFF
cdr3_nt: TGTGCCAGCAGTGTGGACTTTATGACAGGGGAGAACACTGAAGCTTTCTTT

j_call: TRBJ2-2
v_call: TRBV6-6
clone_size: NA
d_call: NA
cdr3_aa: CASSSRDPRGWGELFF
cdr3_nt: TGTGCCAGCAGCTCCCGGGACCCCCGGGGGTGGGGGGAGCTGTTTTTT

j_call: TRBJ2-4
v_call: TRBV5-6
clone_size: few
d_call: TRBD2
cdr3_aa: CASSSGTSGGLGVKNIQYF
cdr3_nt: TGTGCCAGCAGTTCCGGGACTAGCGGGGGCCTAGGGGTCAAAAACATTCAGTACTTC

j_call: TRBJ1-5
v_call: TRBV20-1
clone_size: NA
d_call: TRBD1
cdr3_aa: CSATGDQPQHF
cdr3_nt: TGCAGTGCCACAGGGGATCAGCCCCAGCATTTT

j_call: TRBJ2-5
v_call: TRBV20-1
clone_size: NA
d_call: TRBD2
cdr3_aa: CSASKKASGRFEEETQYF
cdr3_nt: TGCAGTGCTAGTAAAAAGGCTAGCGGGAGATTCGAGGAAGAGACCCAGTACTTC

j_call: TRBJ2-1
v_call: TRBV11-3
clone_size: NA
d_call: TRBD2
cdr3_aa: CASSSGPSGGTYNEQFF
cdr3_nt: TGTGCCAGCAGCTCGGGGCCCTCCGGGGGGACCTACAATGAGCAGTTCTTC

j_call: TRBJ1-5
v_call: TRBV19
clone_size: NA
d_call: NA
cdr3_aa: CASSAGQPQHF
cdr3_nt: TGTGCCAGTAGCGCTGGTCAGCCCCAGCATTTT